This record concerns one T cell receptor (beta chain) sequence. The same CDR3 arises from other DNA sequences in this sample as well. The germline V gene encodes CDR1 MNHEY and CDR2 SMNVEV (reference sequence). This CDR3 spans 14 amino acids. V dropped 6 bases and J dropped 4; count of bases not matched to a gene: 4. This sample was included in a study of Ad26.COV2.S vaccination and SARS-CoV-2 variants. Whole-study context: Ad26.COV2.S shots went into the muscle once or twice, 56 days apart.

Treatment given: about 20 received Ad26.COV2.S at low or high dose, single or two shots; about 5 received placebo; per-sample allocation not given. Collection of samples fell on day 63 after the first vaccine or placebo injection. Measured with immunoSEQ multiplex PCR; TCRdb has only the in-frame clones, and not every one. The repertoire holds 510,000 or so clones, with approximately 88% as singletons. Sequenced here: peripheral blood, sampled in a trial of Ad26.COV2.S vaccine versus placebo. The V gene is TRBV27, the J gene TRBJ2-7; 12 nucleotides line up with TRBD1. This TCR was sampled from a person between 18 and 60 years old who received the Ad26.COV2.S COVID-19 vaccine or a placebo. CDR3 nucleotides: TGTGCCAGCAGCCTGGGACAGGGGGCATACGAGCAGTACTTC. It specifies CASSLGQGAYEQYF.